A single sample is the source of the 10 T cell receptor beta chains below, sequenced in a study of T cells in Graves' hyperthyroidism and ophthalmopathy. Amplified TCR beta CDR3 regions derived from RNA transcripts. During a first-round RT-PCR of the TCR CDR3, the HTBI primer set was used. TCRdb re-derived calls from the multiplex PCR reads in MiXCR, one entry per CDR3 protein. The data hold approximately 210,000 distinct CDR3 sequences, with 17% observed a single time. The sample taken for sequencing was blood. Receptor source: a man between 45 and 60 years old with Graves' hyperthyroidism.

This clonotype has ten or more counts. The chain has TRBV18 and TRBJ2-1; D tentatively fits TRBD1 or TRBD2 (5 bases each). This CDR3 is 15 amino acids long. V was clipped by 6 bases and J by 4 bases, with 16 bases between them. Germline loops: CDR1 KGHSH, CDR2 LQKENI. The DNA for the CDR3 is TGTGCCAGCTCTCCGTTTGGGGGAGCTTACAATGAGCAGTTCTTC. Protein product: CASSPFGGAYNEQFF.

This clonotype was counted at least ten times. V gene TRBV2 combines with J gene TRBJ2-2, with D unclear. From germline, CDR1 is SNHLY and CDR2 FYNNEI. This CDR3 contains 11 residues. V was shortened by 7 bases and J by 7 bases, with 7 bases between the two germline ends. The CDR3 here is CASNLNGELFF. Written as DNA, the CDR3 is TGTGCCAGCAACCTCAACGGGGAGCTGTTTTTT.

V usage is TRBV6-1 and J usage is TRBJ2-2; the D gene is possibly TRBD1 (6 bases). Trimming stripped 5 bases from V and 6 bases from J, with 10 bases between. Germline CDR1 and CDR2: MNHNS and SASEGT. The CDR3 has 13 residues. This chain's CDR3 is CASSSTGSGELFF. CDR3 nucleotide sequence: TGTGCCAGCAGTAGTACAGGGTCCGGGGAGCTGTTTTTT.

This clonotype has at least ten counts. V gene TRBV27 combines with J gene TRBJ2-7; TRBD1 agrees at 8 bases. Germline CDR1 MNHEY, CDR2 SMNVEV (reference sequence). J lost 0 bases, V lost 5 bases, and 3 bases had no gene match. The CDR3 contains 14 residues. The CDR3 sequence is CASSNRGDSYEQYF. Written as DNA, the CDR3 is TGTGCCAGCAGTAACAGGGGGGACTCCTACGAGCAGTACTTC.

This clonotype has a handful of counts. The chain has TRBV6-1 and TRBJ1-2; D call uncertain. Per germline, CDR1 MNHNS and CDR2 SASEGT. V dropped 2 bases and J dropped 2 bases, with 6 bases sitting between them. This CDR3 has 13 residues. The CDR3 reads CASSEPRNYGYTF. Here the CDR3 DNA reads TGTGCCAGCAGTGAACCGAGGAACTATGGCTACACCTTC.

The CDR3 sequence: CASSLWTGESKNIQYF. The CDR3 DNA follows: TGTGCCAGCAGTTTATGGACAGGGGAATCCAAAAACATTCAGTACTTC. The V and J genes are TRBV28 and TRBJ2-4, with 8 bases matching TRBD1. Germline V gene lookup returns CDR1 MDHEN and CDR2 SYDVKM. Trimming took 0 bases from V and 2 from J; bases not matched to a gene: 3. The CDR3 length is 16 residues.

There are a few counts of this clonotype. V gene TRBV20-1 combines with J gene TRBJ1-4; D gene unclear. V lost 0 bases and J lost 8, with 10 bases in between. Per the germline V gene, CDR1 is DFQATT and CDR2 is SNEGSKA (reference sequence). This CDR3 spans 13 amino acids. DNA of the CDR3: TGCAGTGCTAGAGATCAGAGTGGAGAAAAACTGTTTTTT. This translates into CSARDQSGEKLFF.

This clonotype came up many times. This chain connects TRBV20-1 to TRBJ1-5; TRBD1 aligns across 7 bases. The CDR3 contains 14 residues. Germline V gene lookup returns CDR1 DFQATT and CDR2 SNEGSKA (reference sequence). The V gene end was trimmed by 1 base and the J gene end by 6 bases; junction bases not matched to a gene: 6. In DNA, the CDR3 is TGCAGTGCTAGAGCCAACAGGGGCGGTCAGCCCCAGCATTTT. It codes for CSARANRGGQPQHF.

This clonotype was picked up many times. This rearrangement joins TRBV28 to TRBJ1-2; the D is unclear. The CDR3 has 14 amino acids. Germline assignment: CDR1 MDHEN and CDR2 SYDVKM. Trimming removed 5 bases at V and 4 bases at J, with 14 bases between. The DNA for the CDR3 is TGTGCCAGCAGTCTCTTGACGGACGGCTATGGCTACACCTTC. Encoded protein: CASSLLTDGYGYTF.

The sample holds many counts of this clonotype. V gene TRBV28 combines with J gene TRBJ2-1; no reliable D call. From germline, CDR1 is MDHEN and CDR2 SYDVKM. This CDR3 has 12 amino acids. V lost 3 bases and J 4 bases, leaving 4 bases between the germline ends. DNA for the CDR3: TGTGCCAGCAGTTTGGGGTACAATGAGCAGTTCTTC. It codes for CASSLGYNEQFF.